This TCR beta chain is from a study of T-cell memory formation after mild COVID-19. Overall study: The TCR clusters were mostly specific to one donor. Study-wide findings and caveats: CD4/CD8 balance held among clones contracting day 15 to 85, and later expanders leaned CD4+. CM and EM subsets held most contracting CD4+ clones; EMRA held CD8+ ones.

This clonotype has ten or more counts. Its antigen is unknown. Germline V gene lookup returns CDR1 KGHSH and CDR2 LQKENI. The length of the CDR3 is 12 residues. V lost 8 bases and J lost 1, with 8 bases in between. Using its own MiXCR run on the 5' RACE reads, TCRdb lists one record per CDR3 protein. Among about 390,000 distinct CDR3 sequences listed, more than 15% were seen once. The sequence was collected from a man younger than 35 who had mild COVID-19 (a few samples of this study predate the infection). Cell type and time point are not known. V usage is TRBV18 and J usage is TRBJ1-1; D not resolved. The sample comprised PBMCs or a T cell subset sorted from them (not recorded which). Here the CDR3 DNA reads TGTGCCAGCAGTCCAGGGAACACTGAAGCTTTCTTT. As protein: CASSPGNTEAFF.